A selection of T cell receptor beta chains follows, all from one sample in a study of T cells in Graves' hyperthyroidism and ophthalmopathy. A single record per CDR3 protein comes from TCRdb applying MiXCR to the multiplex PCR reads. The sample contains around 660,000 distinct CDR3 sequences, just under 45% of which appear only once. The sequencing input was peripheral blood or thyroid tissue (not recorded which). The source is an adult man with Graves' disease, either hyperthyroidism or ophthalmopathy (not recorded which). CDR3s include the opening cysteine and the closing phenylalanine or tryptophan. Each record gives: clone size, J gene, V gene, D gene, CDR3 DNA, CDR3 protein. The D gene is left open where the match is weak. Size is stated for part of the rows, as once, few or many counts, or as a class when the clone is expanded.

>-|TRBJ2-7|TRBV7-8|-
TGTGCCAGCAGCTTAGGATCCTGGGGCAGTGCCTACGAGCAGTACTTC
CASSLGSWGSAYEQYF
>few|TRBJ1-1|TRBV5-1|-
TGCGCCAGCAGCCGGGGGGGTTTAACTGAAGCTTTCTTT
CASSRGGLTEAFF
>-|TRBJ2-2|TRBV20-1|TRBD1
TGCAGTGCTACCGGGACAGGGAGGACCGGGGAGCTGTTTTTT
CSATGTGRTGELFF
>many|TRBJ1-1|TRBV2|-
TGTGCCAGCAGGGAGCGGAATCTCGCTGAAGCTTTCTTT
CASRERNLAEAFF
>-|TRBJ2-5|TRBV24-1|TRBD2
TGTGCCCCGGTAGCGGGAAGAGGTTTGGGAGAGACCCAGTACTTC
CAPVAGRGLGETQYF
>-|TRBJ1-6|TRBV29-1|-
TGCAGCGTTGAAGAGGACCTCGAGAATTCACCCCTCCACTTT
CSVEEDLENSPLHF
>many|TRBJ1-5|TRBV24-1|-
TGTGCCACCAGGGCCACCGACCCCCAGCATTTT
CATRATDPQHF
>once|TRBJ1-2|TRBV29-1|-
TGCAGCTTATCCTTCCGGGGGAAGGACTATGGCTACACCTTC
CSLSFRGKDYGYTF
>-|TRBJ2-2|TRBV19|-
TGTGCCAGTAGCCGACAGGTTTCCACCGGGGAGCTGTTTTTT
CASSRQVSTGELFF
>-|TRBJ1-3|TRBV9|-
TGTGCCAGCAGCGTAGAAGTCGGCACCAGCTCTGGAAACACCATATATTTT
CASSVEVGTSSGNTIYF
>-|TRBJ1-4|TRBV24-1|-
TGTGCCACCAGCGCTACAGGGACAACTAATGAAAAACTGTTTTTT
CATSATGTTNEKLFF
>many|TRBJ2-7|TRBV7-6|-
TGTGCCAGCAGCTTAGCACCCCCCACGATGAACGAGCAGTACTTC
CASSLAPPTMNEQYF
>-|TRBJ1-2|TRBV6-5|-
TGTGCCAGCAGTTATGTGACAGCTAACTATGGCTACACCTTC
CASSYVTANYGYTF
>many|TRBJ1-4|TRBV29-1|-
TGCAGCGTTTTCCCCGACGGGGGAGGTGAAAAACTGTTTTTT
CSVFPDGGGEKLFF
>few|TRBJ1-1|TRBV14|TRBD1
TGTGCCAGCAGCCCGGGACAGACTCCGAACACTGAAGCTTTCTTT
CASSPGQTPNTEAFF
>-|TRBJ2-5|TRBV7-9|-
TGTGCCAGCAGCGCACCGGGAGCAATGGGGGAGACCCAGTACTTC
CASSAPGAMGETQYF
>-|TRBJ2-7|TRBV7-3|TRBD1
TGTGCCAGCAGCTTAACAGGAAGGGGGCCCTACGAGCAGTACTTC
CASSLTGRGPYEQYF
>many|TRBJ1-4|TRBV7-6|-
TGTGCCAGCACCGATCGCCTGGACAAACTGTTTTTT
CASTDRLDKLFF
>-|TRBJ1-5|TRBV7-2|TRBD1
TGTGCCAGCAGCGCAACAGGGGGGGTCCAGCATTTT
CASSATGGVQHF
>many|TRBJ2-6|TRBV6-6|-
TGTGCCACCAACAACGCTGGGGCCAACGTCCTGACTTTC
CATNNAGANVLTF
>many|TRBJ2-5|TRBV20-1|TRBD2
TGCAGTGCTGAGGGACTAGGGGAGACCCAGTACTTC
CSAEGLGETQYF
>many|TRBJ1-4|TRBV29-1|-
TGCAGCGTAGGAAATCGGGGCTCTTGGGAAAAACTGTTTTTT
CSVGNRGSWEKLFF
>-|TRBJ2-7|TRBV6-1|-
TGTGCCAGCAGGGACAGCAGCTCCTACGAGCAGTACTTC
CASRDSSSYEQYF
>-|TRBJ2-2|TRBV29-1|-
TGCAGCGTTGATAACCCAAAAGGGAACACCGGGGAGCTGTTTTTT
CSVDNPKGNTGELFF
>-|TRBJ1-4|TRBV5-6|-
TGTGCCAGCAGTTACGGCTATAATGAAAAACTGTTTTTT
CASSYGYNEKLFF
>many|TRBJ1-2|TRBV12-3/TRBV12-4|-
TGTGCCAGCAGTTCCCGCGACAGGTACTATGGCTACACCTTC
CASSSRDRYYGYTF
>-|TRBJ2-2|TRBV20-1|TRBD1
TGCAGTGCGAGGACAGGGGTGGCCGGGGAGCTGTTTTTT
CSARTGVAGELFF
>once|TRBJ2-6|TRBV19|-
TGTGCCAGGTTTTCGTCTTTTGCTCTTATAAGCTCTGGGGCCAACGTCCTGACTTTC
CARFSSFALISSGANVLTF
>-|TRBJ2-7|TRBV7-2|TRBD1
TGTGCCAGCAGCTTCGGACAGGGAACCCACGAGCAGTACTTC
CASSFGQGTHEQYF
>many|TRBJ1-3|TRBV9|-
TGTGCCAGCAGCGTGACTGGAAACACCATATATTTT
CASSVTGNTIYF
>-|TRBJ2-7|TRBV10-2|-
TGCGCCAGCAGTGAGATGGGCGGGGCTTTTTCCTACGAGCAGTACTTC
CASSEMGGAFSYEQYF
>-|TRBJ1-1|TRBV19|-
TGTGCCAGTAGTATGGGTTTAGGCACTGAAGCTTTCTTT
CASSMGLGTEAFF
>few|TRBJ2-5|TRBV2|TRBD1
TGTGCCAGCAGTGGGGAGACCGGGACAGGGCAAGAGACCCAGTACTTC
CASSGETGTGQETQYF
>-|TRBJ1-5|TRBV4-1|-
TGCGCCAGCAGCCAAGATATCGCAGGAGTCAATCAGCCCCAGCATTTT
CASSQDIAGVNQPQHF
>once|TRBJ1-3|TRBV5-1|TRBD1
TGCAGCGTTGCGGAGGGGGCCTTCGGAAACACCATATATTTT
CSVAEGAFGNTIYF
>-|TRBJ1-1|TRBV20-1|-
TGCAGTGCAGGAAGCAGGGGAGGTACTGAAGCTTTCTTT
CSAGSRGGTEAFF
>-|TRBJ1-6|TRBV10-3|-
TGTGCCATCAGTGATTCGGCTAGCGGGGTATACAATTCACCCCTCCACTTT
CAISDSASGVYNSPLHF
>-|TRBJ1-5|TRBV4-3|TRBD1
TGCGCCAGCAGCCAAGAAACATTACAGGGGGGTAGGACCAATCAGCCCCAGCATTTT
CASSQETLQGGRTNQPQHF
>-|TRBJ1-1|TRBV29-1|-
TGCAGCCACGGGGGTGAGAACACTGAAGCTTTCTTT
CSHGGENTEAFF